The entry below gives a single T cell receptor beta chain sequence along with its context. This CDR3 spans 15 amino acids. The germline gives CDR1 MGHRA, CDR2 YSYEKL. The sample originates from a study of cytomegalovirus exposure and HLA in healthy donors. It was with 60 Vbeta and 13 Jbeta primers that the PCR ran. The repertoire was sequenced with immunoSEQ multiplex PCR; TCRdb's copy has only in-frame clones and lacks some. The repertoire holds some 170,000 clones, about two thirds seen once, with around 2.3% in the top ten. This sequence joins TRBV4-1 and TRBJ2-5; D is perhaps TRBD1 (6 bases). TRBJ2-7 matches the DNA end more closely, so the J call is doubtful. This receptor was identified in a human donor in good health. Sample: PBMCs. The CDR3 loop is CASSQDHPGAYEQYF. In nucleotides, the CDR3 is TGCGCCAGCAGCCAAGATCATCCAGGGGCCTACGAGCAGTACTTC.